One sample yielded the 29 T cell receptor beta chains listed below, sequenced in a study of cytomegalovirus exposure and HLA in healthy donors. PCR amplification relied on 60 Vbeta primers (plus 13 Jbeta primers). TCRdb's copy holds only in-frame clones and misses some; the assay was immunoSEQ multiplex PCR. This sample yields 55,000 to 85,000 clones, of which about 78% are seen a single time; around an eighth belongs to the top ten. The sequencing input was PBMCs. These receptors originate from a woman in her thirties or forties in good health and CMV-seropositive.

J is TRBJ2-4 and V is TRBV5-1, with D perhaps matching TRBD2 (5 bases). Deletions cut 0 bases from V and 0 bases from J, with 13 bases between. The length of the CDR3 is 17 residues. The germline gives CDR1 SGHRS, CDR2 YFSETQ. CDR3: CASSLAASGLAKNIQYF. The CDR3 nucleotides are TGCGCCAGCAGCTTGGCCGCCAGCGGCCTAGCCAAAAACATTCAGTACTTC.

This clone showed up just a few times. The chain couples TRBV2 to TRBJ1-5; D is uncertain. There are 14 residues in the CDR3. Germline loops: CDR1 SNHLY, CDR2 FYNNEI. V was cut by 8 bases and J by 2 bases, with 13 bases left in between. CDR3 region: CASGGRQGNQPQHF. The CDR3, as DNA: TGTGCCAGCGGAGGTAGGCAGGGCAATCAGCCCCAGCATTTT.

The chain is built from TRBV29-1 and TRBJ2-7, with a possible D match to TRBD1 (6 bases). The CDR3 has 15 residues. Trimming took off 5 bases at V and 0 bases at J, with 17 bases between the two ends. The germline V gene has CDR1 SQVTM and CDR2 ANQGSEA. CDR3 sequence reads: CSVSLGQVSSYEQYF. The CDR3 coding sequence is TGCAGCGTTAGCTTGGGACAAGTTAGCTCCTACGAGCAGTACTTC.

The DNA for the CDR3 is TGTGCCAGTAGTATTACTAGCGGGGGTTCCAAAAACATTCAGTACTTC. Its protein is CASSITSGGSKNIQYF. The chain joins TRBV19 to TRBJ2-4; TRBD2 matches 11 bases. V gave up 3 bases and J gave up 2 bases; unmatched junction bases: 3. The CDR3 totals 16 residues. Germline V CDR1 and CDR2: LNHDA, SQIVND (reference sequence).

This clone is a singleton in its sample. J is TRBJ2-2 and V is TRBV10-3; 8 bases are a match to TRBD1. The germline V gene encodes CDR1 ENHRY and CDR2 SYGVKD. CDR3 length: 14 amino acids. V shed 6 bases and J 1 base; nucleotides not matched to a gene: 1. CDR3 amino acids: CAIRTGVNTGELFF. CDR3 nucleotide sequence: TGTGCCATCAGGACAGGGGTGAACACCGGGGAGCTGTTTTTT.

This clone has a handful of counts. The J gene is TRBJ1-2, the V gene TRBV19, with D unclear. Germline lookup yields CDR1 LNHDA and CDR2 SQIVND (reference sequence). Trimming took off 1 base at V and 0 bases at J, with 9 bases between the two ends. There are 15 residues in the CDR3. The CDR3 DNA is TGTGCCAGTAGTATAGGAGGCGGAGCTAACTATGGCTACACCTTC. It is translated as CASSIGGGANYGYTF.

This clone was picked up one time. The rearrangement uses TRBV2 and TRBJ2-1; 8 nucleotides match TRBD2. Per germline, CDR1 SNHLY and CDR2 FYNNEI. The V segment lost 6 bases and the J segment 2 bases; nucleotides outside the gene matches: 6. The CDR3 sequence is 15 residues long. The CDR3 DNA reads as TGTGCCAGCAGCCGCAAGCGGGGGACCTACAATGAGCAGTTCTTC. As protein: CASSRKRGTYNEQFF.

A remark on this clone: Mismatch with germline at one junction end may stem from a read error. The chain recombines TRBV19 with TRBJ2-7, with D perhaps TRBD2 (7 bases). The CDR3 consists of 15 residues. The germline V gene encodes CDR1 LNHDA and CDR2 SQIVND (reference sequence). The CDR3, as DNA: TGTGCCGGTAGTATAGGGGGGGGCCCCTCCTACGAGCAGTACTTC. Translation gives CAGSIGGGPSYEQYF.

This chain uses TRBV2 with TRBJ1-1; D might be TRBD1 (6 bases). The CDR3 contains 11 residues. From germline, CDR1 is SNHLY and CDR2 FYNNEI. V lost 6 bases, J lost 8 bases, and 10 bases lay in between. CDR3 loop: CASSPDREAFF. CDR3 nucleotides: TGTGCCAGCAGCCCCGACAGGGAAGCTTTCTTT.

The chain employs TRBV5-1 and TRBJ1-1; a possible D gene is TRBD1 (5 bases). Germline V gene sequence: CDR1 SGHRS, CDR2 YFSETQ. This CDR3 is built from 13 residues. V gave up 1 base and J gave up 4 bases, with 8 bases separating them. The CDR3 region has the DNA TGCGCCAGCAGCTTGATAAGGGGCACTGAAGCTTTCTTT. Protein sequence: CASSLIRGTEAFF.

This clone turned up a few times. The V call is TRBV5-4, the J call TRBJ2-1; D perhaps matches TRBD1 (5 bases). CDR1 and CDR2 from the germline V gene are SGHNT and YYREEE (reference sequence). The CDR3 runs to 14 residues. Trimming took off 0 bases at V and 5 bases at J, with 9 bases between the two ends. The CDR3 here is CASSLVGHHNEQFF. The CDR3 DNA follows: TGTGCCAGCAGCTTGGTAGGACACCACAATGAGCAGTTCTTC.

The chain carries TRBV11-2 and TRBJ2-5, with 10 bases lining up with TRBD2. V lost 5 bases, J lost 0 bases, and 9 bases stayed unmatched. Germline V gene lookup returns CDR1 SGHAT and CDR2 FQNNGV. There are 17 residues in the CDR3. DNA for the CDR3: TGTGCCAGCAGCGCAGCTTTTCTAGCGGGGGACCAAGAGACCCAGTACTTC. Amino acid sequence: CASSAAFLAGDQETQYF.

This chain's CDR3 is CASSPRLAGEQYF. CDR3 coding DNA: TGTGCCAGCAGCCCCCGACTAGCGGGGGAGCAGTACTTC. The rearrangement links TRBV14 to TRBJ2-7; 11 bases are a match to TRBD2. Looked up from germline, CDR1 is SGHDN and CDR2 is FVKESK. The CDR3 contains 13 residues. Trimming at V came to 4 bases and at J to 7 bases, leaving 3 bases not matched to a gene.

The chain joins TRBV7-9 to TRBJ2-3; a weak D match, TRBD2 (7 bases). V was clipped by 5 bases and J by 2 bases, with 17 bases between them. Germline CDR1 SEHNR, CDR2 FQNEAQ (reference sequence). The CDR3 length is 16 residues. This chain's CDR3 is CASSDEGGDITDTQYF. CDR3 DNA: TGTGCCAGCAGCGACGAGGGGGGGGATATCACAGATACGCAGTATTTT. Complete variable domain (other parts from reference TRBV7-9 and TRBJ2-3): DTGVSQNPRHKITKRGQNVTFRCDPISEHNRLYWYRQTLGQGPEFLTYFQNEAQLEKSRLLSDRFSAERPKGSFSTLEIQRTEQGDSAMYLCASSDEGGDITDTQYFGPGTRLTVL.

The genes are TRBV6-6 and TRBJ1-2; tentatively, D is TRBD1 (5 bases). The CDR3 spans 13 residues. V lost 6 bases, J lost 3 bases, and 11 bases lay in between. Germline V gives CDR1 MNHNY, CDR2 SVGAGI (reference sequence). The CDR3 nucleotides read TGTGCCAGCAGCGTCTCGGGGGACTATGGCTACACCTTC. It encodes CASSVSGDYGYTF.

The chain is built from TRBV27 and TRBJ2-7; 10 bases match TRBD1. The CDR3 is 14 amino acids. Germline V gives CDR1 MNHEY, CDR2 SMNVEV (reference sequence). Trimming at V came to 1 base and at J to 6 bases, leaving 3 bases not matched to a gene. The CDR3 region has the DNA TGTGCCAGCAGTTTATGGGACAGGGGTGGCGAGCAGTACTTC. It is translated as CASSLWDRGGEQYF.

The chain combines TRBV5-1 with TRBJ2-5; possible D gene TRBD1, 6 bases. The germline V and J ends were trimmed by 4 bases and 1 base, with 11 bases remaining between them. The CDR3 runs 14 residues. Per the germline V gene, CDR1 is SGHRS and CDR2 is YFSETQ. The CDR3 DNA sequence: TGCGCCAGCAGCCGGGGACACCTCCAAGAGACCCAGTACTTC. Amino acids: CASSRGHLQETQYF.

J is TRBJ1-5 and V is TRBV6-1; no reliable D call. V was pared by 4 bases and J by 2 bases, with 9 bases between. Germline V gene data show CDR1 as MNHNS and CDR2 as SASEGT. The CDR3 runs to 14 residues. The CDR3 loop reads CASSGELGNQPQHF. CDR3 bases: TGTGCCAGCAGTGGCGAGTTAGGCAATCAGCCCCAGCATTTT.

V usage is TRBV27 and J usage is TRBJ2-5, with TRBD2 as a possible D gene (6 bases). The CDR3 is 15 residues long. V shed 4 bases and J shed 2 bases, with 14 bases lying between them. Germline V CDR1 and CDR2: MNHEY, SMNVEV (reference sequence). The CDR3 reads CASSSNGGGQETQYF. The CDR3 DNA reads TGTGCCAGCAGTTCGAACGGGGGTGGTCAAGAGACCCAGTACTTC.

Notes on this clone: Relative to the germline gene, one junction end is altered; a read error may explain this. J is TRBJ2-1 and V is TRBV7-3; D is unresolved. CDR3 length equals 15 residues. From germline, CDR1 is SGHTA and CDR2 FQGTGA. CDR3 nucleotides: TGTGCCAGTAGCTCGGCGGCGGCCTCTAGTAATGAGCAGTTCTTC. It codes for CASSSAAASSNEQFF.

This clone was picked up one time. The chain combines TRBV7-9 with TRBJ1-4, with a possible D match to TRBD1 (6 bases). CDR1 is SEHNR and CDR2 is FQNEAQ in the germline V gene (reference sequence). V was clipped by 5 bases and J by 8 bases, with 18 bases between them. The CDR3 contains 15 residues. As DNA, the CDR3 is TGTGCCAGCAGCGCCGTAGGGGGTCGCGGAGAAAAACTGTTTTTT. Amino acids: CASSAVGGRGEKLFF.

A remark on this clone: Additional DNA sequences in this sample encode the identical CDR3. The chain employs TRBV2 and TRBJ2-7; possibly TRBD1 for D (5 bases). The CDR3 is made up of 13 amino acids. Germline V gene data show CDR1 as SNHLY and CDR2 as FYNNEI. V lost 4 bases and J 1 base, leaving 8 bases between the germline ends. The CDR3 loop is CASSGQPSYEQYF. In nucleotides, the CDR3 is TGTGCCAGCAGTGGACAGCCATCCTACGAGCAGTACTTC.

The chain employs TRBV27 and TRBJ1-6; D is possibly TRBD1 (5 bases). The length of the CDR3 is 15 residues. Germline assignment: CDR1 MNHEY and CDR2 SMNVEV (reference sequence). V shed 8 bases and J shed 5 bases, with 16 bases lying between them. The CDR3 region is CASSKYRPNNSPLHF. The CDR3 bases are TGTGCCAGCTCCAAGTACAGGCCCAATAATTCACCCCTCCACTTT.

The chain has TRBV2 and TRBJ2-7; 7 bases align to TRBD2. This CDR3 has 13 amino acids. Per germline, CDR1 SNHLY and CDR2 FYNNEI. With V trimmed by 6 bases and J by 7 bases, 9 bases remained unmatched. The CDR3 protein is CASRWAGEGEQYF. The CDR3 DNA is TGTGCCAGCAGATGGGCGGGGGAGGGGGAGCAGTACTTC.

This CDR3 reads CASSFDRDLYGYTF. As DNA, the CDR3 is TGTGCCAGCAGTTTTGACAGGGACCTTTATGGCTACACCTTC. The chain joins TRBV6-5 to TRBJ1-2, with 7 bases matching TRBD1. Germline V CDR1 and CDR2: MNHEY, SVGAGI. The CDR3 contains 14 residues. V lost 4 bases to trimming and J lost 5 bases; unmatched junction nucleotides: 7.

The chain employs TRBV9 and TRBJ1-4; TRBD1 aligns across 8 bases. The junction had 10 bases not matched to a gene; V was cut back by 4 bases and J by 8 bases. The CDR3 spans 15 residues. Germline values: CDR1 SGDLS, CDR2 YYNGEE. The CDR3 DNA is TGTGCCAGCAGCACACCCGACAGGGGCGACGAAAAACTGTTTTTT. It translates to CASSTPDRGDEKLFF.

The gene calls are TRBV6-6 and TRBJ1-2; 9 bases map to TRBD1. The V and J ends lost 5 bases and 3 bases, in that order; junction bases with no gene match: 7. This CDR3 is 15 amino acids long. CDR1 and CDR2 (germline): MNHNY, SVGAGI (reference sequence). The CDR3 coding sequence is TGTGCCAGCAGTCCCACCCGGACAGGGGACTATGGCTACACCTTC. This codes for CASSPTRTGDYGYTF.

This chain links TRBV15 with TRBJ1-5; tentative D call: TRBD1 (6 bases). This CDR3 is built from 18 residues. V lost 0 bases, J lost 6 bases, and 21 bases lay in between. CDR1 is LNHNV and CDR2 is YYDKDF in the germline V gene (reference sequence). The CDR3 nucleotides are TGTGCCACCAGCAGAGAGGGGAGTAGGGGGGGCGCGGGTCAGCCCCAGCATTTT. This codes for CATSREGSRGGAGQPQHF.

This chain links TRBV30 with TRBJ1-1; tentatively, D is TRBD1 (5 bases). Germline lookup yields CDR1 GTSNPN and CDR2 SVGIG (reference sequence). The CDR3 consists of 13 residues. The ends were cut back, 2 bases at V and 4 bases at J, with 11 bases in the middle. The CDR3 nucleotides are TGTGCCTGGAGTACGACAAGGGGCACTGAAGCTTTCTTT. This sequence encodes CAWSTTRGTEAFF.